One sample yielded the 15 T cell receptor beta chains listed below, sequenced in a study of identical twins. TCRdb passed the 5' RACE reads through MiXCR, listing each CDR3 protein once. The sample records 500,000 to 550,000 distinct CDR3 sequences, 20% to 25% being singletons. These data are also associated with another study on yellow fever vaccine responses in identical twins.

The specimen sequenced was CD4+ T cells sorted from blood. These receptors all stem from a woman aged 18-35 years in good health.

This clonotype was observed a handful of times. The V and J genes are TRBV6-2 or TRBV6-3 and TRBJ1-1; 11 bases map to TRBD1. CDR1 and CDR2 (germline): MNHEY, SVGEGT. This CDR3 has 15 amino acids. Trimming at V came to 0 bases and at J to 11 bases, leaving 8 bases not matched to a gene. CDR3 residues: CASSYSGQGGKLAFF. The CDR3 DNA reads as TGTGCCAGCAGTTACTCGGGACAGGGGGGGAAGCTGGCTTTCTTT.

In this sample, this clonotype turned up a few times. This chain connects TRBV6-1 to TRBJ2-1, with 10 nucleotides matching TRBD2. Germline V gene lookup returns CDR1 MNHNS and CDR2 SASEGT. V gave up 9 bases and J gave up 7 bases; unmatched junction bases: 12. This CDR3 region has 15 residues. CDR3 loop: CASCPAGGPSNEQFF. In nucleotides, the CDR3 is TGTGCCAGTTGCCCAGCGGGGGGGCCATCGAATGAGCAGTTCTTC.

This clonotype was seen more than once but under ten times. The chain uses TRBV24-1 and TRBJ2-3; possibly TRBD1 for D (5 bases). Germline lookup yields CDR1 KGHDR and CDR2 SFDVKD. This CDR3 spans 14 amino acids. The germline V and J ends were trimmed by 5 bases and 5 bases, with 13 bases remaining between them. CDR3 DNA sequence: TGTGCCACCAGTGTCTCAGGGCGCGTAGATACGCAGTATTTT. This gives the protein CATSVSGRVDTQYF.

V usage is TRBV10-3 and J usage is TRBJ1-2; D not resolved. Germline CDR1 reads ENHRY; CDR2 reads SYGVKD. The CDR3 sequence is 13 residues long. Trimming removed 7 bases at V and 2 bases at J, with 11 bases between. Here the CDR3 DNA reads TGTGCCATCACTGGGTCGTACAACTATGGCTACACCTTC. This codes for CAITGSYNYGYTF.

The J gene is TRBJ2-2, the V gene TRBV7-8; TRBD2 aligns across 8 bases. Germline loops: CDR1 SGHVS, CDR2 FQNEAQ. V was clipped by 0 bases and J by 0 bases; unmatched bases: 0. The CDR3 has 16 residues. The CDR3 loop is CASSLASGANTGELFF. CDR3 bases: TGTGCCAGCAGCTTAGCTAGCGGGGCGAACACCGGGGAGCTGTTTTTT.

This clonotype was counted a few times. The chain recombines TRBV5-1 with TRBJ1-1; the match to TRBD1 covers 9 bases. The CDR3 spans 14 residues. Trimming cost V 2 bases and J 11 bases; bases outside gene matches: 10. The germline V gene has CDR1 SGHRS and CDR2 YFSETQ. The CDR3 DNA is TGCGCCAGCAGCTTAAGCGGGACAGGGAATGTCGCTTTCTTT. Protein sequence: CASSLSGTGNVAFF. The full variable domain, completed using reference TRBV5-1 and TRBJ1-1, is KAGVTQTPRYLIKTRGQQVTLSCSPISGHRSVSWYQQTPGQGLQFLFEYFSETQRNKGNFPGRFSGRQFSNSRSEMNVSTLELGDSALYLCASSLSGTGNVAFFGQGTRLTVV.

J is TRBJ2-1 and V is TRBV18; TRBD2 agrees at 9 bases. V trimming: 3 bases; J trimming: 6 bases; junction bases outside the gene matches: 3. Germline loops: CDR1 KGHSH, CDR2 LQKENI. The CDR3 loop spans 14 amino acids. The CDR3 sequence is CASSPAGGVNEQFF. CDR3 DNA sequence: TGTGCCAGCTCACCGGCGGGAGGGGTCAATGAGCAGTTCTTC.

The table lists this clonotype with a few counts. This chain uses TRBV28 with TRBJ1-1; 11 bases fit TRBD1. The CDR3 runs to 15 residues. With 6 bases clipped from V and 3 bases from J, the junction kept 6 bases outside the gene matches. The germline V gene has CDR1 MDHEN and CDR2 SYDVKM. The CDR3 protein is CASSRGDRGDTEAFF. CDR3 DNA sequence: TGTGCCAGCAGCCGAGGGGACAGGGGGGACACTGAAGCTTTCTTT.

This clonotype was seen more than once but under ten times. The rearrangement links TRBV5-1 to TRBJ2-3; the D gene is possibly TRBD2 (5 bases). Trimming removed 4 bases from V and 2 bases from J, with 8 bases in between. This CDR3 is 13 amino acids long. Germline CDR1 and CDR2: SGHRS and YFSETQ. The CDR3 DNA reads TGCGCCAGCAGCACGGGGTCCACAGATACGCAGTATTTT. Its protein is CASSTGSTDTQYF.

The rearrangement uses TRBV11-3 and TRBJ1-2; maybe TRBD1 (6 bases). CDR3 length equals 15 residues. V lost 8 bases, J lost 5 bases, and 21 bases lay in between. CDR1 and CDR2 from the germline V gene are SGHNT and YENEEA. The CDR3 bases are TGTGCCAGCTCGAGTCGGGGGGCGCGAGATTATGGCTACACCTTC. Encoded protein: CASSSRGARDYGYTF. Together with reference TRBV11-3 and TRBJ1-2, the CDR3 gives the full variable domain: EAGVVQSPRYKIIEKKQPVAFWCNPISGHNTLYWYLQNLGQGPELLIRYENEEAVDDSQLPKDRFSAERLKGVDSTLKIQPAELGDSAVYLCASSSRGARDYGYTFGSGTRLTVV.

This clonotype came up a few times. The V and J genes are TRBV27 and TRBJ2-7; 9 positions agree with TRBD2. CDR3 length: 18 residues. Germline CDR1 is MNHEY and CDR2 is SMNVEV (reference sequence). Unmatched junction bases numbered 16, after V lost 1 base and J lost 6 bases. The CDR3 DNA reads TGTGCCAGCAGTTTATGGGGTAGCGGGAGTAAAAACTCTTTCGAGCAGTACTTC. Translating gives CASSLWGSGSKNSFEQYF.

This chain connects TRBV7-6 to TRBJ2-3; 13 bases are shared with TRBD2. The CDR3 covers 16 residues. Germline V gene sequence: CDR1 SGHVS, CDR2 FNYEAQ. Losses at the gene ends were 5 bases for V and 2 bases for J; bases not matched to a gene: 4. CDR3 sequence: CASSPTSGRYTDTQYF. CDR3 DNA: TGTGCCAGCAGCCCGACTAGCGGGAGGTACACAGATACGCAGTATTTT.

This clonotype was seen only a few times. The V and J genes are TRBV10-3 and TRBJ2-1, with unresolved D. The V end was cut by 0 bases, the J end by 4 bases, with 10 bases between. The CDR3 sequence is 15 residues long. Germline V lookup: CDR1 ENHRY, CDR2 SYGVKD. CDR3 amino acids: CAISESYNSYNEQFF. Here the CDR3 DNA reads TGTGCCATCAGTGAGTCATACAATTCTTACAATGAGCAGTTCTTC.

The J gene is TRBJ1-1, the V gene TRBV20-1; 8 bases fit TRBD1. The junction had 2 bases not matched to a gene; V was cut back by 6 bases and J by 8 bases. Per germline, CDR1 DFQATT and CDR2 SNEGSKA (reference sequence). The CDR3 has 10 amino acids. In nucleotides, the CDR3 is TGCAGTGCCCGACAGGGGGAAGCTTTCTTT. This gives the protein CSARQGEAFF.

The chain uses TRBV7-9 and TRBJ1-1; TRBD1 aligns across 8 bases. This CDR3 is 14 amino acids long. With V trimmed by 1 base and J by 9 bases, 7 bases remained unmatched. The germline CDR1 and CDR2 sequences are SEHNR and FQNEAQ (reference sequence). CDR3 bases: TGTGCCAGCAGCTTAGAGACAGGGGCCGGTAAAGCTTTCTTT. Translated: CASSLETGAGKAFF.